This record concerns one T cell receptor beta chain sequence. What it recognizes is unknown. The data derive from a study of persistence of HIV-infected CD4 T cells. Study summary: Suppressive ART had lasted a median of roughly 8 years. Study results and caveats: Antigen-responding cells were enriched for degenerate expanded CDR3beta sequences.

The libraries were made with immunoSEQ version 4 in survey mode. Sequencing used immunoSEQ multiplex PCR; TCRdb keeps in-frame clones, though not all of them. The sample consists of fewer than 40,000 clones, about 81% of them appearing once. Stimulation used around 9.1 ug/mL lysate from CMV-infected fibroblasts. CD40L/CD69 double-negative CD45RO-high memory CD4+ T cells were collected. For at least 4 years, plasma HIV-1 RNA was undetectable (<50 copies/mL). Inclusion required CMV-positive serology and CD4+ counts above 400 cells/uL. V shed 2 bases and J shed 5 bases, with 21 bases lying between them. The length of the CDR3 is 17 residues. The germline gives CDR1 SGHTA, CDR2 FQGNSA.

This clonotype was obtained from an adult woman with HIV who was CMV-seropositive. The chain recombines TRBV7-2 with TRBJ1-2, with D tentatively TRBD1 (6 bases). This sample comprised CD4+ T cells sorted from PBMCs after roughly 20-hour stimulation, obtained from a patient who received antiretroviral therapy. CDR3 sequence (DNA): TGTGCCAGCAGCTTAAGGGGATGGGGGGCGACCTTATATGGCTACACCTTC. It translates to CASSLRGWGATLYGYTF.